Described below is a single T cell receptor beta chain sequence and its context. What it binds is unknown. This specimen belongs to a study of identifying expanded T cells in peripheral blood. Study observations and caveats: About 1.2 clones differed between technical replicates, versus about 15 and 19 over time. Variance in clone template counts between approximately two-week samples significantly increased with total template count across all healthy donors.

Sequencing used immunoSEQ multiplex PCR; TCRdb keeps in-frame clones, though not all of them. Of roughly 61,000 clones listed, roughly nine tenths are singletons. During the collection period, no donor immune events like infections were recorded. CDR1 SGHNT and CDR2 YYREEE come from the germline V gene (reference sequence). The CDR3 runs 15 residues. Trimming took 4 bases from V and 5 from J; bases not matched to a gene: 7. The receptor was isolated from a person aged 18 to 70 in good health. Material: blood. J is TRBJ2-5 and V is TRBV5-4, with 11 nucleotides matching TRBD2. The CDR3 reads CASSLSGGAYETQYF. Here the CDR3 DNA reads TGTGCCAGCAGCCTTAGCGGGGGGGCTTATGAGACCCAGTACTTC.